This T cell receptor beta chain is drawn from a study of siplizumab effects on memory and regulatory T cells. Only in-frame clones appear in the TCRdb table, and some are missing; sequencing was by immunoSEQ multiplex PCR. The data show about 100,000 clones, 92% seen once. Germline V gene sequence: CDR1 MNHEY, CDR2 SMNVEV (reference sequence). Trimming removed 6 bases from V and 3 bases from J; junction bases left unmatched: 7. CDR3 length equals 14 residues. Findings and caveats of the study: Naive T cells were seen as more diverse than memory cells and as major alloresponse contributors.

Comments on this clone: The antigen is undetermined.

The sequence was collected from a human donor in good health. This sequence joins TRBV27 and TRBJ1-1; 7 bases map to TRBD1. The sample consisted of CD4+ T cells sorted from blood. Here the CDR3 DNA reads TGTGCCAGCAGCTCGAGACAGGGTTACACTGAAGCTTTCTTT. Protein sequence: CASSSRQGYTEAFF.